These 31 T cell receptor beta chains originate from one sample sequenced in a study of cytomegalovirus exposure and HLA in healthy donors. PCR involved 60 Vbeta and 13 Jbeta primers. Assay used: immunoSEQ multiplex PCR; TCRdb lists only in-frame clones, some missing. This table holds 100,000 to 150,000 clones, about 82% found once. Material: PBMCs. These receptors were obtained from a boy younger than 18 in good health and CMV-seronegative.

The genes are TRBV2 and TRBJ1-5, with D possibly being TRBD1 (5 bases). The CDR3 spans 14 residues. Germline V gene lookup returns CDR1 SNHLY and CDR2 FYNNEI. Trimming pared 5 bases from V and 4 bases from J, leaving 12 bases between. DNA for the CDR3: TGTGCCAGCAGTACAGGCTTAGGTAATCAGCCCCAGCATTTT. Its translation is CASSTGLGNQPQHF.

V usage is TRBV4-1 and J usage is TRBJ2-1; perhaps TRBD1 as D (6 bases). Germline V gives CDR1 MGHRA, CDR2 YSYEKL. The CDR3 has 15 amino acids. V lost 4 bases, J lost 8 bases, and 18 bases lay in between. The CDR3, as DNA: TGCGCCAGCAGCCCTCAGGGGACCCCAGTCGATGAGCAGTTCTTC. It translates to CASSPQGTPVDEQFF.

A single count supports this clone. The V call is TRBV7-8, the J call TRBJ2-7; 16 nucleotides line up with TRBD2. Germline CDR1 is SGHVS and CDR2 is FQNEAQ. The CDR3 sequence is 14 residues long. Germline trimming cut 7 bases from V and 7 bases from J; bases unmatched to any gene: 4. The CDR3 sequence is CASTGLAGGAEQYF. The CDR3 nucleotides read TGTGCCAGCACGGGACTAGCGGGAGGGGCGGAGCAGTACTTC.

V usage is TRBV9 and J usage is TRBJ2-1; TRBD2 matches 14 bases. V trimming: 4 bases; J trimming: 8 bases; junction bases outside the gene matches: 8. Germline values: CDR1 SGDLS, CDR2 YYNGEE. This CDR3 comprises 16 residues. The CDR3 loop reads CASSLRTSGRSDEQFF. The CDR3 DNA is TGTGCCAGCAGCCTCCGGACTAGCGGGAGGTCGGATGAGCAGTTCTTC.

This clone was picked up one time. The chain couples TRBV19 to TRBJ2-7, with a weak D call TRBD2 (6 bases). This CDR3 comprises 14 residues. V was pared by 5 bases and J by 4 bases, with 15 bases between. The germline gives CDR1 LNHDA, CDR2 SQIVND (reference sequence). CDR3 loop: CASSQGLANYEQYF. In nucleotides, the CDR3 is TGTGCCAGTAGTCAGGGACTTGCAAATTACGAGCAGTACTTC.

This clone occurred once. The chain recombines TRBV19 with TRBJ1-2, with a possible D match to TRBD1 (5 bases). Looked up from germline, CDR1 is LNHDA and CDR2 is SQIVND (reference sequence). The V gene lost 4 bases and the J gene lost 2 bases, with 11 bases spanning the gap. The CDR3 sequence is 14 residues long. The CDR3 sequence is CASSKGAINYGYTF. The DNA for the CDR3 is TGTGCCAGTAGTAAAGGGGCGATCAACTATGGCTACACCTTC.

The chain carries TRBV6-1 and TRBJ1-1, with D unresolved. The CDR3 length is 12 residues. CDR1 and CDR2 (germline): MNHNS, SASEGT. With 1 base removed from V and 8 bases from J, the gap between germline ends came to 8 bases. Here the CDR3 DNA reads TGTGCCAGCAGTGAAGTGCAGGAAGAAGCTTTCTTT. It specifies CASSEVQEEAFF.

The chain combines TRBV27 with TRBJ2-1, with 10 positions matching TRBD2. V dropped 7 bases and J dropped 2; count of bases not matched to a gene: 8. Germline CDR1 reads MNHEY; CDR2 reads SMNVEV (reference sequence). The CDR3 length is 16 residues. CDR3 nucleotide sequence: TGTGCCAGCACCCTGACACTAGCGGGGCCCTACAATGAGCAGTTCTTC. Translation: CASTLTLAGPYNEQFF.

This clone was recorded once. The chain has TRBV11-3 and TRBJ2-7, with D perhaps TRBD1 (6 bases). V was clipped by 1 base and J by 6 bases, with 16 bases between them. The CDR3 extends over 15 amino acids. Germline V CDR1 and CDR2: SGHNT, YENEEA. This CDR3 reads CASSLAFQGLVEQYF. CDR3 bases: TGTGCCAGCAGCTTAGCTTTCCAGGGGTTGGTCGAGCAGTACTTC.

The chain recombines TRBV10-1 with TRBJ2-2; D unclear. This CDR3 is built from 13 residues. The germline CDR1 and CDR2 sequences are WNHNN and SYGVQD (reference sequence). V lost 3 bases and J lost 7, with 9 bases in between. As DNA, the CDR3 is TGCGCCAGCAGTGAATCTCTACGCGGGGAGCTGTTTTTT. The encoded protein is CASSESLRGELFF.

This rearrangement joins TRBV15 to TRBJ1-5; possible D gene TRBD1, 6 bases. Trimming removed 2 bases from V and 4 bases from J, with 12 bases in between. CDR1 LNHNV and CDR2 YYDKDF come from the germline V gene (reference sequence). The CDR3 is made up of 15 amino acids. DNA for the CDR3: TGTGCCACCAGCAGAAAACAGGGTTTGAATCAGCCCCAGCATTTT. Protein sequence: CATSRKQGLNQPQHF.

This clone was observed once. The V and J genes are TRBV7-2 and TRBJ2-1, with 7 bases identical to TRBD2. Germline V gene sequence: CDR1 SGHTA, CDR2 FQGNSA. Unmatched junction bases numbered 12, after V lost 4 bases and J lost 9 bases. The CDR3 spans 15 residues. CDR3 DNA sequence: TGTGCCAGCAGCTCGCAGCCGGTGGGAGGGGCTGAGCAGTTCTTC. Translation gives CASSSQPVGGAEQFF.

V and J are TRBV6-5 and TRBJ2-1, with D unresolved. This CDR3 contains 11 residues. Germline values: CDR1 MNHEY, CDR2 SVGAGI. V was shortened by 6 bases and J by 8 bases, with 8 bases between the two germline ends. CDR3 nucleotides: TGTGCCAGCAGGTTCTATGATGAGCAGTTCTTC. This sequence encodes CASRFYDEQFF.

The V and J genes are TRBV7-9 and TRBJ2-1, with D tentatively TRBD1 (6 bases). The CDR3 covers 15 residues. Germline CDR1 SEHNR, CDR2 FQNEAQ (reference sequence). Trimming removed 1 base at V and 2 bases at J, with 9 bases between. CDR3 sequence: CASSLGTATYNEQFF. The CDR3 DNA reads TGTGCCAGCAGCTTAGGGACAGCAACCTACAATGAGCAGTTCTTC.

This clone was seen a handful of times. The chain combines TRBV9 with TRBJ1-1; possible D gene TRBD1, 5 bases. Germline CDR1 and CDR2: SGDLS and YYNGEE. V was cut by 1 base and J by 8 bases, with 12 bases left in between. The CDR3 runs 13 residues. The chain's CDR3 is CASSVLGGGEAFF. CDR3 in DNA: TGTGCCAGCAGCGTACTGGGGGGTGGCGAAGCTTTCTTT.

The chain is built from TRBV6-1 and TRBJ1-2; 11 bases line up with TRBD1. Germline CDR1 MNHNS, CDR2 SASEGT. CDR3 length equals 14 residues. With 8 bases clipped from V and 8 bases from J, the junction kept 10 bases outside the gene matches. The CDR3 nucleotides read TGTGCCAGCGACCCCGGGACAGGGGGATGGGGCTACACCTTC. Its protein product is CASDPGTGGWGYTF.

The V and J genes are TRBV4-2 and TRBJ2-5; 8 nucleotides match TRBD1. There are 17 residues in the CDR3. The germline V gene has CDR1 LGHNA and CDR2 YNFKEQ. J was trimmed by 0 bases and V by 1 base; bases with no gene match: 7. The CDR3 protein is CASSQVSTGAYQETQYF. The CDR3 nucleotides are TGTGCCAGCAGCCAAGTATCGACAGGGGCTTACCAAGAGACCCAGTACTTC.

This chain joins TRBV6-1 and TRBJ2-7; possible D gene TRBD1, 7 bases. This CDR3 region has 14 residues. CDR1 MNHNS and CDR2 SASEGT come from the germline V gene. With 11 bases removed from V and 1 base from J, the gap between germline ends came to 18 bases. CDR3 protein: CAGTTGDSSYEQYF. In DNA, the CDR3 is TGTGCCGGCACCACGGGGGACAGTTCCTACGAGCAGTACTTC.

The J gene is TRBJ1-4, the V gene TRBV19; 9 bases agree with TRBD1. With 4 bases clipped from V and 9 bases from J, the junction kept 6 bases outside the gene matches. Per germline, CDR1 LNHDA and CDR2 SQIVND (reference sequence). The CDR3 is 14 residues long. The CDR3 region has the DNA TGTGCCAGTAGTACGGGACAGGGAGGGAAAAAACTGTTTTTT. Residues: CASSTGQGGKKLFF.

The V and J genes are TRBV11-3 and TRBJ1-1; no clear D. Germline V gene data show CDR1 as SGHNT and CDR2 as YENEEA. Trimming stripped 1 base from V and 1 base from J, with 7 bases between. CDR3 length equals 14 residues. The CDR3 coding sequence is TGTGCCAGCAGCTTAGCCCAGGAGAACACTGAAGCTTTCTTT. Translating it yields CASSLAQENTEAFF.

The chain combines TRBV6-6 with TRBJ2-7, with D unclear. Germline V gene lookup returns CDR1 MNHNY and CDR2 SVGAGI (reference sequence). V lost 6 bases and J 2 bases, leaving 17 bases between the germline ends. The CDR3 loop spans 15 amino acids. The CDR3 DNA reads as TGTGCCAGCAGCAAGGAGCGCGCCCTCACCTACGAGCAGTACTTC. Its protein product is CASSKERALTYEQYF.

The rearrangement joins TRBV20-1 to TRBJ2-7, with TRBD2 matching over 7 bases. This CDR3 spans 11 amino acids. After removal of 3 bases from V and 5 bases from J, the junction contained 1 base not matched to a gene. The germline V gene encodes CDR1 DFQATT and CDR2 SNEGSKA (reference sequence). CDR3: CSASRGDEQYF. Here the CDR3 DNA reads TGCAGTGCTAGTCGGGGGGACGAGCAGTACTTC.

This sequence joins TRBV7-9 and TRBJ2-3; D is unclear. This CDR3 has 14 residues. Trimming removed 4 bases from V and 2 bases from J, with 10 bases in between. The V gene's germline CDR1 is SEHNR and CDR2 FQNEAQ (reference sequence). The CDR3 DNA sequence: TGTGCCAGCAGCTCTAGTGGTGTCACAGATACGCAGTATTTT. Translated, it gives CASSSSGVTDTQYF. Based on the CDR3 plus reference TRBV7-9 and TRBJ2-3, the full variable domain is DTGVSQNPRHKITKRGQNVTFRCDPISEHNRLYWYRQTLGQGPEFLTYFQNEAQLEKSRLLSDRFSAERPKGSFSTLEIQRTEQGDSAMYLCASSSSGVTDTQYFGPGTRLTVL.

V usage is TRBV7-2 and J usage is TRBJ1-1; unclear D gene. Germline CDR1 and CDR2: SGHTA and FQGNSA. There are 14 residues in the CDR3. Trimming removed 3 bases from V and 2 bases from J, with 10 bases in between. The CDR3 sequence is CASSLGQANTEAFF. CDR3 DNA: TGTGCCAGCAGCTTGGGCCAGGCCAACACTGAAGCTTTCTTT.

The chain links TRBV27 to TRBJ2-7; 12 nucleotides agree with TRBD2. CDR3 length: 14 residues. The germline V gene has CDR1 MNHEY and CDR2 SMNVEV (reference sequence). V shed 8 bases and J 3 bases; nucleotides not matched to a gene: 5. This CDR3 is CASYLAGGFYEQYF. In DNA, the CDR3 is TGTGCCAGCTATCTAGCGGGAGGGTTCTACGAGCAGTACTTC.

The rearrangement uses TRBV7-6 and TRBJ1-4, with no clear D. Trimming shortened V by 7 bases and J by 7 bases, and 16 bases separated the two germline ends. This CDR3 has 14 residues. CDR1 SGHVS and CDR2 FNYEAQ come from the germline V gene. DNA for the CDR3: TGTGCCAGCACCCTGGGGAGGTTAGGTGAAAAACTGTTTTTT. Protein product: CASTLGRLGEKLFF.

The V call is TRBV30, the J call TRBJ2-1, with 8 bases that match TRBD2. This CDR3 is built from 15 residues. The V segment lost 5 bases and the J segment 6 bases; nucleotides outside the gene matches: 12. Germline lookup yields CDR1 GTSNPN and CDR2 SVGIG (reference sequence). CDR3 nucleotides: TGTGCCTGGGACGGGGCGGGAGGAGGGGCCAATGAGCAGTTCTTC. It specifies CAWDGAGGGANEQFF.

This clone was observed a single time. The rearrangement uses TRBV9 and TRBJ2-1; D call uncertain. CDR1 and CDR2 (germline): SGDLS, YYNGEE. The germline V and J ends were trimmed by 0 bases and 2 bases, with 9 bases remaining between them. The CDR3 totals 15 residues. The CDR3 region has the DNA TGTGCCAGCAGCGTAGGAGAGCCGCCCTACAATGAGCAGTTCTTC. Translated: CASSVGEPPYNEQFF.

The CDR3 here is CASSRGTDHGYTF. Here the CDR3 DNA reads TGTGCCAGCAGCCGCGGGACAGACCATGGCTACACCTTC. V gene TRBV6-5 combines with J gene TRBJ1-2, with TRBD1 identical over 7 bases. With V trimmed by 6 bases and J by 6 bases, 7 bases remained unmatched. This CDR3 is built from 13 residues. CDR1 is MNHEY, CDR2 SVGAGI, per germline.

This clone was observed once. The chain uses TRBV5-1 and TRBJ2-3, with 8 bases matching TRBD2. Germline trimming cut 4 bases from V and 6 bases from J; bases unmatched to any gene: 16. This CDR3 is 17 amino acids long. Germline CDR1 is SGHRS and CDR2 is YFSETQ. The CDR3 spells CASSPGGGLGPRDTQYF. DNA for the CDR3: TGCGCCAGCAGCCCCGGGGGGGGACTAGGACCTAGGGATACGCAGTATTTT.

The V gene is TRBV9, the J gene TRBJ1-3, with 7 positions matching TRBD1. The V gene end was trimmed by 7 bases and the J gene end by 2 bases; junction bases not matched to a gene: 6. The germline gives CDR1 SGDLS, CDR2 YYNGEE. The length of the CDR3 is 14 residues. CDR3 amino acids: CASAGGWAGNTIYF. The DNA of the CDR3 is TGTGCCAGCGCAGGGGGGTGGGCTGGAAACACCATATATTTT.